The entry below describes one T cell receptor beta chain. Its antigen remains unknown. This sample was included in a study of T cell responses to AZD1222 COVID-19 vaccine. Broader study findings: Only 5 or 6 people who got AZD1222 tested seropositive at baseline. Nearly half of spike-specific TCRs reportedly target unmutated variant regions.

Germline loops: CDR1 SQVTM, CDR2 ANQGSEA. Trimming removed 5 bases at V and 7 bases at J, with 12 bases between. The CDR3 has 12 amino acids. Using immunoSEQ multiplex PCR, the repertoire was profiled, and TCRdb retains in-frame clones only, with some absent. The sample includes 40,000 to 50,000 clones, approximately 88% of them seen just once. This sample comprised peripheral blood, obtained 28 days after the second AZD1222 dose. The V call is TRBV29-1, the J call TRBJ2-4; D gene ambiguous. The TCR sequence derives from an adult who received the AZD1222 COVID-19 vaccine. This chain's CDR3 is CSVSNGGNIQYF. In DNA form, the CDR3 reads TGCAGCGTTTCTAACGGCGGTAACATTCAGTACTTC. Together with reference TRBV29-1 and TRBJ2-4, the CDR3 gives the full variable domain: SAVISQKPSRDICQRGTSLTIQCQVDSQVTMMFWYRQQPGQSLTLIATANQGSEATYESGFVIDKFPISRPNLTFSTLTVSNMSPEDSSIYLCSVSNGGNIQYFGAGTRLSVL.